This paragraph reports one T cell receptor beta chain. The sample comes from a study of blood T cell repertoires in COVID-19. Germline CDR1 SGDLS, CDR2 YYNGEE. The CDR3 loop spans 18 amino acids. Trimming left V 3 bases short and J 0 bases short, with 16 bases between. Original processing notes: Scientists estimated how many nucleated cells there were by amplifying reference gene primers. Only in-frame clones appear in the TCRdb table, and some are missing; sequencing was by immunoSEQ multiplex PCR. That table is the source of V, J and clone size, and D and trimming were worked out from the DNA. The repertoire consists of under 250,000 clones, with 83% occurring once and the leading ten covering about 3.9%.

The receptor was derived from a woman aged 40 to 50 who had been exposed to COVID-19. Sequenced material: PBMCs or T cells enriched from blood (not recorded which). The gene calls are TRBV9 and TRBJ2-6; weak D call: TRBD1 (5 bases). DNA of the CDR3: TGTGCCAGCAGCGCCCCAGGTGGGGCAAGCTCTGGGGCCAACGTCCTGACTTTC. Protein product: CASSAPGGASSGANVLTF. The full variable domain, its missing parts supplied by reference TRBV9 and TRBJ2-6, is DSGVTQTPKHLITATGQRVTLRCSPRSGDLSVYWYQQSLDQGLQFLIQYYNGEERAKGNILERFSAQQFPDLHSELNLSSLELGDSALYFCASSAPGGASSGANVLTFGAGSRLTVL.